These 24 T cell receptor beta chains were sequenced from one sample in a study of graft-versus-host responses after intestinal transplantation. These TCRs are of unknown antigen specificity. Here immunoSEQ multiplex PCR was the method, and the copy in TCRdb shows in-frame clones only, minus some. The data contain some 120,000 clones, more than 85% of them singletons. The source was unstimulated CD8+ T cells sorted from spleen or lymph node cells, collected before transplant. All receptors derive from a human donor who was the organ donor for an intestinal transplant.

The V and J genes are TRBV11-2 and TRBJ1-1; 8 nucleotides agree with TRBD1. The CDR3 loop spans 15 amino acids. Germline CDR1 reads SGHAT; CDR2 reads FQNNGV. Unmatched junction bases numbered 14, after V lost 6 bases and J lost 8 bases. The CDR3 sequence is CASRGKQGGSWEAFF. CDR3 DNA: TGTGCCAGCAGGGGTAAACAGGGGGGCAGTTGGGAAGCTTTCTTT.

This chain uses TRBV7-6 with TRBJ2-7, with a possible D match to TRBD1 (7 bases). This CDR3 spans 14 amino acids. V was clipped by 2 bases and J by 4 bases, with 12 bases between them. The germline V gene has CDR1 SGHVS and CDR2 FNYEAQ. In nucleotides, the CDR3 is TGTGCCAGCAGCTTAACAGGGGAGGTATACGAGCAGTACTTC. Protein product: CASSLTGEVYEQYF.

The rearrangement links TRBV6-5 to TRBJ2-7, with 7 bases fitting TRBD2. Trimming at V came to 1 base and at J to 3 bases, leaving 3 bases not matched to a gene. CDR1 is MNHEY, CDR2 SVGAGI, per germline. The CDR3 loop spans 14 amino acids. CDR3 coding DNA: TGTGCCAGCAGTTACTGGGGGGGTGGCTACGAGCAGTACTTC. The encoded protein is CASSYWGGGYEQYF.

V and J are TRBV29-1 and TRBJ2-1; 8 nucleotides match TRBD2. The CDR3 consists of 15 residues. The V and J ends lost 0 bases and 10 bases, in that order; junction bases with no gene match: 11. Germline V gene lookup returns CDR1 SQVTM and CDR2 ANQGSEA. The CDR3 loop is CSVEEGGLGLGEQFF. CDR3 sequence (DNA): TGCAGCGTTGAAGAAGGGGGACTAGGGCTAGGAGAGCAGTTCTTC.

V is TRBV7-3 and J is TRBJ1-2, with a possible D match to TRBD1 (5 bases). The CDR3 extends over 13 amino acids. Per germline, CDR1 SGHTA and CDR2 FQGTGA. The CDR3 spells CAHIGRVNYGYTF. CDR3 DNA sequence: TGTGCTCACATCGGCAGGGTCAACTATGGCTACACCTTC.

The rearrangement links TRBV5-5 to TRBJ2-7; D gene uncertain. V was cut by 0 bases and J by 2 bases, with 0 bases left in between. The CDR3 extends over 11 amino acids. Looked up from germline, CDR1 is SGHKS and CDR2 is YYEKEE (reference sequence). CDR3 bases: TGTGCCAGCAGCTTGGCCTACGAGCAGTACTTC. This gives the protein CASSLAYEQYF.

The CDR3 region is CASSVWSFNTGELFF. CDR3 bases: TGCGCCAGCAGTGTATGGTCTTTTAACACCGGGGAGCTGTTTTTT. This chain joins TRBV10-2 and TRBJ2-2, with D unresolved. Germline lookup yields CDR1 WSHSY and CDR2 SAAADI. The CDR3 contains 15 residues. The V gene lost 4 bases and the J gene lost 2 bases, with 11 bases spanning the gap.

The chain recombines TRBV7-9 with TRBJ1-1, with D hard to call. Germline-derived CDR1 and CDR2 are SEHNR and FQNEAQ (reference sequence). The ends were cut back, 4 bases at V and 0 bases at J, with 12 bases in the middle. CDR3 length: 15 amino acids. As DNA, the CDR3 is TGTGCCAGCAGCTCTCCGGAAGGACTGAACACTGAAGCTTTCTTT. Translated, it gives CASSSPEGLNTEAFF.

The chain is built from TRBV10-1 and TRBJ2-5, with 12 bases matching TRBD2. Germline V CDR1 and CDR2: WNHNN, SYGVQD (reference sequence). V was pared by 7 bases and J by 0 bases, with 6 bases of the junction left unmatched. This CDR3 contains 16 residues. CDR3 in DNA: TGCGCCAGCAAGACTGCTAGCGGGAGGGACCAAGAGACCCAGTACTTC. Translating it yields CASKTASGRDQETQYF.

This sequence joins TRBV27 and TRBJ2-7; the match to TRBD2 covers 7 bases. J gave up 4 bases and V 2 bases, and 8 bases lay outside the gene matches. This CDR3 region has 15 residues. From germline, CDR1 is MNHEY and CDR2 SMNVEV (reference sequence). CDR3 sequence: CASSLSAGAGYEQYF. The CDR3, as DNA: TGTGCCAGCAGTTTAAGTGCGGGAGCAGGGTACGAGCAGTACTTC.

V gene TRBV7-9 combines with J gene TRBJ2-7, with TRBD1 matching 8 bases. The CDR3 sequence is 19 residues long. The V and J ends lost 1 base and 2 bases, in that order; junction bases with no gene match: 16. The V gene's germline CDR1 is SEHNR and CDR2 FQNEAQ (reference sequence). The CDR3 protein is CASSLVGRGRQSAPYEQYF. In DNA, the CDR3 is TGTGCCAGCAGCTTAGTCGGCAGGGGGCGACAATCCGCCCCCTACGAGCAGTACTTC.

The chain has TRBV9 and TRBJ1-1; D is perhaps TRBD1 (5 bases). The ends were cut back, 3 bases at V and 3 bases at J, with 18 bases in the middle. The CDR3 runs 16 residues. CDR1 and CDR2 from the germline V gene are SGDLS and YYNGEE. The CDR3 DNA reads as TGTGCCAGCAGCGCTCATGATGGGGGATCTTACACTGAAGCTTTCTTT. It is translated as CASSAHDGGSYTEAFF.

CDR3 nucleotide sequence: TGTGCCAGCAGCGTAGCATTCGGCTACGAGCAGTACTTC. It encodes CASSVAFGYEQYF. The chain uses TRBV9 and TRBJ2-7; D uncertain. CDR1 SGDLS and CDR2 YYNGEE come from the germline V gene. The CDR3 covers 13 residues. Trimming took off 0 bases at V and 3 bases at J, with 7 bases between the two ends.

This clone was seen only once. The chain couples TRBV28 to TRBJ2-7; 10 nucleotides agree with TRBD2. This CDR3 is built from 14 residues. J was trimmed by 3 bases and V by 3 bases; bases with no gene match: 2. CDR1 is MDHEN and CDR2 is SYDVKM in the germline V gene. CDR3 sequence: CASSLEREGYEQYF. The DNA for the CDR3 is TGTGCCAGCAGTTTGGAGCGGGAGGGCTACGAGCAGTACTTC.

The chain is built from TRBV19 and TRBJ2-7; 7 nucleotides agree with TRBD2. Germline loops: CDR1 LNHDA, CDR2 SQIVND (reference sequence). Trimming took 6 bases from V and 6 from J; bases not matched to a gene: 8. CDR3 length: 13 residues. CDR3 nucleotide sequence: TGTGCCAGTAGCCCGCTAGCGGCGGGCGAGCAGTACTTC. Translating it yields CASSPLAAGEQYF. The full variable domain, with the rest looked up from reference TRBV19 and TRBJ2-7, is DGGITQSPKYLFRKEGQNVTLSCEQNLNHDAMYWYRQDPGQGLRLIYYSQIVNDFQKGDIAEGYSVSREKKESFPLTVTSAQKNPTAFYLCASSPLAAGEQYFGPGTRLTVT.

This chain connects TRBV6-1 to TRBJ2-7; the match to TRBD2 covers 10 bases. Germline CDR1 and CDR2: MNHNS and SASEGT. Trimming cost V 3 bases and J 2 bases; bases outside gene matches: 10. The CDR3 loop spans 17 amino acids. This CDR3 reads CASSDLSGGTYTYEQYF. For the CDR3, the DNA is TGTGCCAGCAGTGATCTTAGCGGGGGGACATACACCTACGAGCAGTACTTC.

The chain links TRBV30 to TRBJ2-2; 8 bases fit TRBD2. The CDR3 runs 13 residues. From germline, CDR1 is GTSNPN and CDR2 SVGIG (reference sequence). Trimming at V came to 2 bases and at J to 5 bases, leaving 1 base not matched to a gene. The CDR3 DNA follows: TGTGCCTGGAGTCCTAGCGGGACCGGGGAGCTGTTTTTT. Translated: CAWSPSGTGELFF.

The chain carries TRBV5-6 and TRBJ1-3, with D uncertain. The V and J ends lost 0 bases and 0 bases respectively, with 4 bases between them. The CDR3 has 14 residues. CDR1 and CDR2 (germline): SGHDT, YYEEEE. CDR3 region: CASSLEGSGNTIYF. Here the CDR3 DNA reads TGTGCCAGCAGCTTGGAGGGCTCTGGAAACACCATATATTTT.

This chain connects TRBV10-2 to TRBJ2-1; D unclear. Germline V gene sequence: CDR1 WSHSY, CDR2 SAAADI. This CDR3 is built from 11 residues. Trimming left V 3 bases short and J 9 bases short, with 6 bases between. CDR3 bases: TGCGCCAGCAGTGATTTGATTGAGCAGTTCTTC. As protein: CASSDLIEQFF.

The V gene is TRBV6-1, the J gene TRBJ1-5; TRBD1 matches 7 bases. The CDR3 has 15 residues. The V gene end was trimmed by 2 bases and the J gene end by 1 base; junction bases not matched to a gene: 2. The germline gives CDR1 MNHNS, CDR2 SASEGT. CDR3 in DNA: TGTGCCAGCAGTGAATGGACAGGAAGCAATCAGCCCCAGCATTTT. It is translated as CASSEWTGSNQPQHF.

The chain has TRBV5-6 and TRBJ1-1; no definite D call. Germline V gene sequence: CDR1 SGHDT, CDR2 YYEEEE. CDR3 length: 13 amino acids. V was pared by 4 bases and J by 1 base, with 8 bases between. The CDR3 bases are TGTGCCAGCAGCATCGGACGGAACACTGAAGCTTTCTTT. Protein sequence: CASSIGRNTEAFF.

The chain has TRBV9 and TRBJ2-3; 8 bases map to TRBD1. This CDR3 comprises 18 residues. Germline CDR1 is SGDLS and CDR2 is YYNGEE. V shed 3 bases, J shed 0 bases, and the junction held 12 bases outside the gene matches. The CDR3 sequence is CASSAWTGMADSTDTQYF. For the CDR3, the DNA is TGTGCCAGCAGCGCCTGGACAGGGATGGCTGATAGCACAGATACGCAGTATTTT.

The rearrangement links TRBV4-3 to TRBJ2-3, with TRBD2 matching over 10 bases. The ends lost 0 bases at V and 4 bases at J; junction bases unmatched: 4. This CDR3 has 16 amino acids. The germline CDR1 and CDR2 sequences are LGHNA and YSLEER. The CDR3 region is CASSQDRSGRADTQYF. CDR3 coding DNA: TGCGCCAGCAGCCAAGATCGGAGCGGGAGGGCAGATACGCAGTATTTT.

The chain has TRBV11-2 and TRBJ2-6, with unresolved D. The germline V and J ends were trimmed by 5 bases and 3 bases, with 11 bases remaining between them. Looked up from germline, CDR1 is SGHAT and CDR2 is FQNNGV. CDR3 length: 15 amino acids. CDR3 in amino acids: CASSPEWGGANVLTF. The CDR3 DNA is TGTGCCAGCAGCCCCGAGTGGGGTGGGGCCAACGTCCTGACTTTC.